The 19 T cell receptor beta chains below all came from one sample that was sequenced in a study of blood T cell repertoires in COVID-19. The assay was immunoSEQ multiplex PCR, and TCRdb's table has in-frame clones only and misses some. In the table there are some 100,000 clones, around 85% of which are singletons. The sample taken for sequencing was PBMCs or T cells enriched from blood (not recorded which). The origin of the receptors is a woman between 45 and 65 years old who had recovered from COVID-19.

The chain joins TRBV9 to TRBJ2-1; 13 nucleotides match TRBD2. V was pared by 2 bases and J by 1 base, with 3 bases of the junction left unmatched. The germline V gene has CDR1 SGDLS and CDR2 YYNGEE. The CDR3 is made up of 17 amino acids. CDR3 coding DNA: TGTGCCAGCAGCGTTCGGGGACTAGCGGGGTCCTACAATGAGCAGTTCTTC. Residues: CASSVRGLAGSYNEQFF.

The chain links TRBV28 to TRBJ1-2; 9 bases align to TRBD1. This CDR3 contains 14 residues. From germline, CDR1 is MDHEN and CDR2 SYDVKM. Trimming cost V 2 bases and J 5 bases; bases outside gene matches: 3. CDR3 sequence reads: CASSLGTGRYGYTF. CDR3 nucleotide sequence: TGTGCCAGCAGTTTAGGGACAGGGCGGTATGGCTACACCTTC.

The chain uses TRBV19 and TRBJ1-2; TRBD1 agrees at 10 bases. Germline V gene lookup returns CDR1 LNHDA and CDR2 SQIVND (reference sequence). CDR3 size: 15 residues. After removal of 9 bases from V and 7 bases from J, the junction contained 14 bases not matched to a gene. CDR3 nucleotides: TGTGCCAGCAAAATAGCCTCGGGACAGGGGTTTGGCTACACCTTC. Protein: CASKIASGQGFGYTF.

The J gene is TRBJ1-1, the V gene TRBV10-3; D ambiguous. This CDR3 spans 13 amino acids. Germline loops: CDR1 ENHRY, CDR2 SYGVKD. The V and J ends lost 7 bases and 5 bases respectively, with 14 bases between them. CDR3 sequence: CAITREGETEAFF. In nucleotides, the CDR3 is TGTGCCATCACCCGAGAGGGAGAGACTGAAGCTTTCTTT.

The chain is built from TRBV28 and TRBJ1-6; D is unresolved. The CDR3 length is 15 residues. The V and J ends lost 7 bases and 9 bases respectively, with 19 bases between them. Germline assignment: CDR1 MDHEN and CDR2 SYDVKM. This CDR3 reads CASTLTAGTSSPLHF. The CDR3, as DNA: TGTGCCAGCACCCTGACTGCGGGAACCTCTTCACCCCTCCACTTT.

J is TRBJ2-1 and V is TRBV27, with D possibly TRBD2 on 6 matching bases. This CDR3 region has 16 residues. Germline-derived CDR1 and CDR2 are MNHEY and SMNVEV (reference sequence). Trimming removed 1 base at V and 8 bases at J, with 18 bases between. CDR3: CASSLYLVGGNDEQFF. The CDR3 DNA sequence: TGTGCCAGCAGTTTATACCTCGTAGGCGGGAACGATGAGCAGTTCTTC.

V is TRBV28 and J is TRBJ2-7; 7 nucleotides align to TRBD1. CDR1 is MDHEN and CDR2 is SYDVKM in the germline V gene. The CDR3 sequence is 13 residues long. After removal of 4 bases from V and 3 bases from J, the junction contained 3 bases not matched to a gene. In nucleotides, the CDR3 is TGTGCCAGCAGTTCCGCAGGGGGCTACGAGCAGTACTTC. Amino acid sequence: CASSSAGGYEQYF.

This clone was recorded once. This CDR3 reads CASSARGSASQETQYF. The CDR3, as DNA: TGTGCCAGCAGCGCGAGAGGGAGCGCGAGCCAAGAGACCCAGTACTTC. V and J are TRBV9 and TRBJ2-5, with D possibly being TRBD2 (5 bases). Looked up from germline, CDR1 is SGDLS and CDR2 is YYNGEE. The CDR3 is made up of 16 amino acids. V dropped 3 bases and J dropped 1 base, with 16 bases sitting between them. Variable domain in full (rest from reference TRBV9 and TRBJ2-5): DSGVTQTPKHLITATGQRVTLRCSPRSGDLSVYWYQQSLDQGLQFLIQYYNGEERAKGNILERFSAQQFPDLHSELNLSSLELGDSALYFCASSARGSASQETQYFGPGTRLLVL.

The V gene is TRBV19, the J gene TRBJ1-2; 8 bases match TRBD1. This CDR3 spans 16 amino acids. CDR1 is LNHDA, CDR2 SQIVND, per germline (reference sequence). Unmatched junction bases numbered 12, after V lost 5 bases and J lost 4 bases. As DNA, the CDR3 is TGTGCCAGTAGTCCCTCCCCTGGACAGGGACCCTATGGCTACACCTTC. Its translation: CASSPSPGQGPYGYTF.

V gene TRBV18 combines with J gene TRBJ2-1; TRBD1 matches 8 bases. Germline V gene lookup returns CDR1 KGHSH and CDR2 LQKENI. The CDR3 extends over 14 amino acids. Trimming removed 3 bases from V and 7 bases from J; junction bases left unmatched: 5. The CDR3 loop is CASSPAGGNNEQFF. CDR3 DNA sequence: TGTGCCAGCTCACCGGCAGGGGGCAATAATGAGCAGTTCTTC. Full variable domain (rest looked up from reference TRBV18 and TRBJ2-1): NAGVMQNPRHLVRRRGQEARLRCSPMKGHSHVYWYRQLPEEGLKFMVYLQKENIIDESGMPKERFSAEFPKEGPSILRIQQVVRGDSAAYFCASSPAGGNNEQFFGPGTRLTVL.

The DNA of the CDR3 is TGTGCCAGCAGCCAAGGGTTCGGGACAGACGGCAATGAGCAGTTCTTC. It yields the protein CASSQGFGTDGNEQFF. V gene TRBV3-1 (or the pseudogene TRBV3-2) combines with J gene TRBJ2-1; TRBD1 aligns across 7 bases. Trimming cost V 1 base and J 6 bases; bases outside gene matches: 9. The CDR3 sequence is 16 residues long. CDR1 and CDR2 (germline): LGHDT, YNNKEL (reference sequence).

The J gene is TRBJ2-2, the V gene TRBV9; D not certain. Trimming stripped 6 bases from V and 3 bases from J, with 18 bases between. The CDR3 consists of 16 residues. Germline V gene data show CDR1 as SGDLS and CDR2 as YYNGEE. The CDR3 sequence: CASNALQREDTGELFF. The CDR3 nucleotides are TGTGCCAGCAACGCCCTTCAGCGCGAAGACACCGGGGAGCTGTTTTTT.

The chain carries TRBV28 and TRBJ2-7; 7 positions match TRBD1. The germline V gene encodes CDR1 MDHEN and CDR2 SYDVKM. This CDR3 has 15 amino acids. V lost 5 bases to trimming and J lost 3 bases; unmatched junction nucleotides: 10. The CDR3 DNA sequence: TGTGCCAGCAGTCCGGGGACAGCCGCCCTCTACGAGCAGTACTTC. Encoded protein: CASSPGTAALYEQYF.

The CDR3 is CASSSIHRDDQPQHF. Written as DNA, the CDR3 is TGTGCCAGCAGTTCCATCCACAGGGACGATCAGCCCCAGCATTTT. The rearrangement uses TRBV28 and TRBJ1-5; D possibly corresponds to TRBD1 (6 bases). This CDR3 contains 15 residues. In germline, CDR1 is MDHEN, CDR2 SYDVKM. The ends were cut back, 4 bases at V and 5 bases at J, with 15 bases in the middle.

The rearrangement joins TRBV18 to TRBJ2-5; D not resolved. The CDR3 has 12 residues. Trimming shortened V by 4 bases and J by 2 bases, and 5 bases separated the two germline ends. Germline loops: CDR1 KGHSH, CDR2 LQKENI. This CDR3 is CASSLQQETQYF. The CDR3 bases are TGTGCCAGCTCACTTCAGCAAGAGACCCAGTACTTC.

This chain links TRBV5-4 with TRBJ2-1, with TRBD2 identical over 8 bases. The germline V gene encodes CDR1 SGHNT and CDR2 YYREEE (reference sequence). The CDR3 is 15 residues long. V gave up 0 bases and J gave up 6 bases; unmatched junction bases: 5. The CDR3 is CASSLGLASSNEQFF. CDR3 bases: TGTGCCAGCAGCTTGGGACTAGCGTCTTCCAATGAGCAGTTCTTC.

The J gene is TRBJ1-4, the V gene TRBV2; unclear D gene. Germline V gene sequence: CDR1 SNHLY, CDR2 FYNNEI. The CDR3 is made up of 11 amino acids. The V end lost 4 bases, the J end lost 8 bases, and 5 bases lay between the germline ends. The CDR3 region is CASSVSEKLFF. CDR3 sequence (DNA): TGTGCCAGCAGTGTCTCGGAAAAACTGTTTTTT.

The chain is built from TRBV7-9 and TRBJ1-2; the match to TRBD1 covers 10 bases. This CDR3 region has 13 residues. Losses at the gene ends were 6 bases for V and 4 bases for J; bases not matched to a gene: 2. Looked up from germline, CDR1 is SEHNR and CDR2 is FQNEAQ (reference sequence). This chain's CDR3 is CASSRTGGYGYTF. The CDR3 coding sequence is TGTGCCAGCAGTCGGACAGGGGGCTATGGCTACACCTTC.

The chain couples TRBV18 to TRBJ1-3; D ambiguous. Germline CDR1 and CDR2: KGHSH and LQKENI. The CDR3 spans 14 residues. V was shortened by 3 bases and J by 1 base, with 7 bases between the two germline ends. CDR3 amino acids: CASSPSVSGNTIYF. DNA for the CDR3: TGTGCCAGCTCACCTAGTGTATCTGGAAACACCATATATTTT. Full variable domain (remainder filled in from reference TRBV18 and TRBJ1-3): NAGVMQNPRHLVRRRGQEARLRCSPMKGHSHVYWYRQLPEEGLKFMVYLQKENIIDESGMPKERFSAEFPKEGPSILRIQQVVRGDSAAYFCASSPSVSGNTIYFGEGSWLTVV.